Presented here are 21 T cell receptor beta chains from one specimen sequenced in a study of shared clonotypes between healthy human individuals (dated by TCRdb to about 2020). The library was produced with the immunoSEQ multiplex PCR assay. TCRdb took over this immuneACCESS table, retaining in-frame rearrangements with V and J assigned. Such tables are incomplete; in checked studies, under half of the missing clones stem from an unresolved V gene, and the remainder is unexplained. For this sample there are roughly 2.5 million clones; 90% to 95% appear just once. The top ten hold more than 0.12% of the sample. Input material: naive CD4+ T cells sorted from blood. The meaning of the sample's cell subset or site label: CD45RA+ positively selected. Every receptor here comes from a man in his late teens or twenties in good health.

A word on this clone: At the DNA level, this CDR3 is encoded by other sequences in the same sample as well. The V call is TRBV7-3, the J call TRBJ2-5, with D perhaps TRBD2 (6 bases). Germline values: CDR1 SGHTA, CDR2 FQGTGA. V was clipped by 0 bases and J by 4 bases, with 6 bases between them. This CDR3 region has 13 residues. The CDR3 nucleotides read TGTGCCAGCAGCTTAACTAGCGGAGAGACCCAGTACTTC. Translation: CASSLTSGETQYF.

The J gene is TRBJ2-7, the V gene TRBV19; D is perhaps TRBD2 (6 bases). The germline CDR1 and CDR2 sequences are LNHDA and SQIVND (reference sequence). The CDR3 loop spans 14 amino acids. Trimming removed 4 bases at V and 2 bases at J, with 12 bases between. CDR3 nucleotide sequence: TGTGCCAGTAGTAGTTCTAGCGCAGCCTACGAGCAGTACTTC. It yields the protein CASSSSSAAYEQYF.

The J gene is TRBJ2-3, the V gene TRBV19; D may match TRBD1 or TRBD2 (5 bases each). Trimming cost V 6 bases and J 4 bases, with 14 bases left between them. Per the germline V gene, CDR1 is LNHDA and CDR2 is SQIVND (reference sequence). CDR3 length: 14 residues. In DNA, the CDR3 is TGTGCCAGTAGGAGGGTTACAGGCGCAGATACGCAGTATTTT. The encoded protein is CASRRVTGADTQYF.

V and J are TRBV7-2 and TRBJ2-5; possibly TRBD1 or TRBD2 for D (5 bases each). V was clipped by 4 bases and J by 5 bases, with 11 bases between them. The CDR3 is made up of 13 amino acids. Germline loops: CDR1 SGHTA, CDR2 FQGNSA. The CDR3 nucleotides read TGTGCCAGCAGCTCTGGGACGGAGGAGACCCAGTACTTC. As protein: CASSSGTEETQYF.

The gene calls are TRBV29-1 and TRBJ2-7; D is possibly TRBD1 or TRBD2 (5 bases each). Trimming left V 3 bases short and J 6 bases short, with 18 bases between. Germline values: CDR1 SQVTM, CDR2 ANQGSEA. The length of the CDR3 is 14 residues. Here the CDR3 DNA reads TGCAGCGTTGAGGGGCAGAGGGGTGGCTTCGAGCAGTACTTC. This gives the protein CSVEGQRGGFEQYF.

The J gene is TRBJ1-2, the V gene TRBV10-3; D might be TRBD1 (6 bases). The V gene lost 0 bases and the J gene lost 3 bases, with 8 bases spanning the gap. From germline, CDR1 is ENHRY and CDR2 SYGVKD. CDR3 length equals 14 residues. The CDR3: CAISESTGYYGYTF. DNA for the CDR3: TGTGCCATCAGTGAGTCGACAGGCTACTATGGCTACACCTTC.

The chain joins TRBV7-2 to TRBJ2-6; no clear D. The CDR3 has 16 residues. CDR1 and CDR2 (germline): SGHTA, FQGNSA. Trimming left V 0 bases short and J 4 bases short, with 10 bases between. The CDR3 region is CASSLAPMTGANVLTF. The CDR3 DNA reads TGTGCCAGCAGCTTAGCACCTATGACAGGGGCCAACGTCCTGACTTTC.

This clone has only a few counts. The same CDR3 is also encoded by other DNA sequences in this sample. This chain links TRBV7-9 with TRBJ1-3; D remains ambiguous. The CDR3 contains 13 residues. CDR1 and CDR2 from the germline V gene are SEHNR and FQNEAQ (reference sequence). V lost 1 base to trimming and J lost 3 bases, with 4 bases between them. The CDR3 region has the DNA TGTGCCAGCAGCTTAGAGGGTGGAAACACCATATATTTT. Translated, it gives CASSLEGGNTIYF. Full variable domain (missing parts from reference TRBV7-9 and TRBJ1-3): DTGVSQNPRHKITKRGQNVTFRCDPISEHNRLYWYRQTLGQGPEFLTYFQNEAQLEKSRLLSDRFSAERPKGSFSTLEIQRTEQGDSAMYLCASSLEGGNTIYFGEGSWLTVV.

The genes are TRBV2 and TRBJ2-7; no reliable D call. Per germline, CDR1 SNHLY and CDR2 FYNNEI. The CDR3 covers 12 residues. Between the trimmed V and J ends, which lost 8 bases and 2 bases, there was a span of 10 bases. This CDR3 reads CASRERPYEQYF. The CDR3 DNA is TGTGCCAGCCGCGAAAGGCCCTACGAGCAGTACTTC.

The V gene is TRBV9, the J gene TRBJ2-1; 11 positions match TRBD2. Germline loops: CDR1 SGDLS, CDR2 YYNGEE. V trimming: 0 bases; J trimming: 5 bases; junction bases outside the gene matches: 1. This CDR3 is 15 amino acids long. The CDR3 loop is CASSVGTSGHNEQFF. DNA of the CDR3: TGTGCCAGCAGCGTAGGGACTAGCGGGCACAATGAGCAGTTCTTC.

Notes on this clone: The sample holds other DNA sequences that translate to the same CDR3. The chain has TRBV7-3 and TRBJ1-1, with 8 nucleotides matching TRBD1. Losses at the gene ends were 5 bases for V and 4 bases for J; bases not matched to a gene: 3. Germline CDR1 is SGHTA and CDR2 is FQGTGA. There are 13 residues in the CDR3. CDR3 in amino acids: CASSPTGGTEAFF. DNA for the CDR3: TGTGCCAGCAGCCCAACAGGGGGCACTGAAGCTTTCTTT.

This clone was detected once. The chain recombines TRBV7-9 with TRBJ2-7; 7 nucleotides line up with TRBD1. This CDR3 has 16 amino acids. With 5 bases clipped from V and 1 base from J, the junction kept 11 bases outside the gene matches. Germline CDR1 is SEHNR and CDR2 is FQNEAQ (reference sequence). In nucleotides, the CDR3 is TGTGCCAGCAGCCCAAAACAGGGGTACCCTTCCTACGAGCAGTACTTC. Its translation is CASSPKQGYPSYEQYF.

This sequence joins TRBV6-1 and TRBJ2-4, with 10 nucleotides matching TRBD1. CDR1 MNHNS and CDR2 SASEGT come from the germline V gene. The CDR3 consists of 20 residues. The V gene end was trimmed by 2 bases and the J gene end by 3 bases; junction bases not matched to a gene: 16. CDR3 DNA sequence: TGTGCCAGCAGTGAACTGGATCCGGGACAGGGGCCCTTTGGCAAAAACATTCAGTACTTC. This translates into CASSELDPGQGPFGKNIQYF.

The chain combines TRBV2 with TRBJ2-1; 8 nucleotides align to TRBD2. The CDR3 covers 14 residues. From germline, CDR1 is SNHLY and CDR2 FYNNEI. The trim removed 4 bases at V and 6 bases at J, leaving 5 bases unmatched. CDR3 nucleotides: TGTGCCAGCAGTGGACGGACTAGCTCCAATGAGCAGTTCTTC. Protein: CASSGRTSSNEQFF.

This clone was seen just once. Here the CDR3 reads CASSPEFHGYTF. CDR3 nucleotide sequence: TGCGCCAGCAGCCCCGAGTTCCATGGCTACACCTTC. The rearrangement uses TRBV5-1 and TRBJ1-2; D gene uncertain. This CDR3 has 12 residues. The germline gives CDR1 SGHRS, CDR2 YFSETQ. Trimming stripped 4 bases from V and 6 bases from J, with 10 bases between. Combining the CDR3 with reference TRBV5-1 and TRBJ1-2 gives the whole variable domain KAGVTQTPRYLIKTRGQQVTLSCSPISGHRSVSWYQQTPGQGLQFLFEYFSETQRNKGNFPGRFSGRQFSNSRSEMNVSTLELGDSALYLCASSPEFHGYTFGSGTRLTVV.

The rearrangement links TRBV19 to TRBJ2-1; 7 nucleotides align to TRBD2. CDR3 length: 17 residues. Germline CDR1 and CDR2: LNHDA and SQIVND (reference sequence). The V and J ends lost 6 bases and 10 bases, in that order; junction bases with no gene match: 21. The CDR3 coding sequence is TGTGCCAGTAGCCGTCCGGGGGACGGGGGGACCCAACGAGAGCAGTTCTTC. This translates into CASSRPGDGGTQREQFF. The full variable domain, with the rest looked up from reference TRBV19 and TRBJ2-1, is DGGITQSPKYLFRKEGQNVTLSCEQNLNHDAMYWYRQDPGQGLRLIYYSQIVNDFQKGDIAEGYSVSREKKESFPLTVTSAQKNPTAFYLCASSRPGDGGTQREQFFGPGTRLTVL.

V usage is TRBV9 and J usage is TRBJ1-4; 8 bases line up with TRBD1. J gave up 5 bases and V 0 bases, and 0 bases lay outside the gene matches. Germline CDR1 SGDLS, CDR2 YYNGEE. There are 14 residues in the CDR3. The CDR3 loop reads CASSVGDRNEKLFF. The DNA of the CDR3 is TGTGCCAGCAGCGTAGGGGACAGGAATGAAAAACTGTTTTTT.

J is TRBJ2-5 and V is TRBV7-9; TRBD2 matches 11 bases. The J call may not be correct, given that the DNA end is closer to TRBJ2-7. Germline V gene sequence: CDR1 SEHNR, CDR2 FQNEAQ (reference sequence). This CDR3 has 14 amino acids. The CDR3 is CASSLSGRAYEQYF. The CDR3 nucleotides are TGTGCCAGCAGCCTTAGCGGGAGGGCCTACGAGCAGTACTTC.

The chain recombines TRBV18 with TRBJ2-3; either TRBD1 or TRBD2 may supply D (6 bases each). Trimming cost V 2 bases and J 1 base, with 10 bases left between them. The CDR3 is 15 residues long. Germline lookup yields CDR1 KGHSH and CDR2 LQKENI. The CDR3 loop is CASSPGGRGTDTQYF. For the CDR3, the DNA is TGTGCCAGCTCACCAGGGGGGCGGGGCACAGATACGCAGTATTTT.

This clone was seen just once. The chain has TRBV5-5 and TRBJ1-1; TRBD1 might be the D (6 bases). The CDR3 contains 13 residues. V was cut by 3 bases and J by 1 base, with 7 bases left in between. Germline-derived CDR1 and CDR2 are SGHKS and YYEKEE (reference sequence). CDR3 coding DNA: TGTGCCAGCAGCTGGACAGCGAACACTGAAGCTTTCTTT. As protein: CASSWTANTEAFF. The whole variable domain, filled in from reference TRBV5-5 and TRBJ1-1, reads DAGVTQSPTHLIKTRGQQVTLRCSPISGHKSVSWYQQVLGQGPQFIFQYYEKEERGRGNFPDRFSARQFPNYSSELNVNALLLGDSALYLCASSWTANTEAFFGQGTRLTVV.

For this clone: This sample includes further DNA sequences coding for the same CDR3. The chain recombines TRBV18 with TRBJ1-1, with D possibly TRBD1 on 5 matching bases. CDR3 length: 12 amino acids. Trimming pared 6 bases from V and 1 base from J, leaving 6 bases between. From germline, CDR1 is KGHSH and CDR2 LQKENI. The DNA of the CDR3 is TGTGCCAGCTCGCAGGGGAACACTGAAGCTTTCTTT. Translated, it gives CASSQGNTEAFF.